This T cell receptor beta chain derives from a study of blood T cell repertoires in COVID-19. Study context: The United States, Italy and Spain supplied acute and convalescent COVID-19 samples. Nucleic acid was either cDNA or gDNA, and it came from T cells, B-cell-depleted T cells, or PBMCs.

This CDR3 is built from 13 residues. Trimming shortened V by 8 bases and J by 8 bases, and 18 bases separated the two germline ends. Germline assignment: CDR1 MNHEY and CDR2 SMNVEV (reference sequence). Source study methods: Reference gene primer amplification gave estimated nucleated cell counts. Sequencing used immunoSEQ multiplex PCR; TCRdb keeps in-frame clones, though not all of them. V, J and clone size derive from that table, while D and trimming were established from the DNA sequence. The sample yields roughly 64,000 clones, 70% to 90% seen once. This clone was picked up one time. The genes are TRBV27 and TRBJ1-2, with no clear D. This TCR derives from a man aged 40-49 years with acute or convalescent COVID-19. Sequencing was done on a sample of peripheral blood. CDR3 amino acids: CASSGTLQRGYTF. CDR3 coding DNA: TGTGCCAGCTCGGGAACCCTACAACGGGGCTACACCTTC.